This note documents a single TCR beta chain sequence. Its target is unknown. This record comes from a study of CD4 T cells in relation to SARS-CoV-2 and coronaviruses. Looking at the study overall: PBMCs were cultured with antigen for roughly 9 days before TCR beta sequencing. The negative reference was HIV-1 Nef peptide pool or peptide-free culture. Shared crossreactive spike epitopes were mapped to their HLA restriction.

Assay: immunoSEQ multiplex PCR; the TCRdb copy retains only in-frame clones and omits some. Of around 32,000 clones detected, around three quarters appear once; the ten largest clones hold about 15%. The V end lost 1 base, the J end lost 4 bases, and 11 bases lay between the germline ends. The CDR3 length is 14 residues. The germline V gene has CDR1 GTSNPN and CDR2 SVGIG (reference sequence). CD4+ T cells from unexposed donors were obtained before the COVID-19 pandemic (2011-2018). The cells were cultured for around ten days before CD4+ T cells were isolated. Testing used SARS-CoV-2 S/N and four cold-coronavirus spikes on unexposed-donor CD4+ T cells, cells permitting.

The sequenced material came from CD4+ T cells from PBMCs, cultured in vitro. The TCR was taken from a human donor in good health. This rearrangement joins TRBV30 to TRBJ1-5; D gene uncertain. CDR3 bases: TGTGCCTGGAGTGCCCAGGTTTCGAATCAGCCCCAGCATTTT. It specifies CAWSAQVSNQPQHF.